These 28 T cell receptor beta chains were all obtained from the same sample, sequenced in a study of molecular identifiers for immune sequencing clone quantification. TCRdb used MiXCR to reprocess the PCR reads, holding one entry per CDR3 protein. The sample shows approximately 54,000 distinct CDR3 sequences, approximately 25% of them seen only once. The sample was naive CD8+ T cells from blood, with Jurkat cell RNA spiked in. Regarding subset: FACS-sorted CD8+CD4-CCR7+CD45RA+ naive T cells. These receptors all stem from a human donor in good health. Some libraries in this study had Jurkat cell RNA spiked in.

For this clonotype: One junction end does not reproduce the germline sequence, and a read error may be involved. The chain is built from TRBV4-3 and TRBJ2-1, with 8 bases fitting TRBD1. CDR1 is LGHNA and CDR2 is YSLEER in the germline V gene. The CDR3 runs 16 residues. The CDR3 bases are TGCGCCAGCAGGCAAGATTTGGGACAGGCCGACAATGAGCGGTTCTTC. It yields the protein CASRQDLGQADNERFF.

On this clonotype itself: A much larger clone differs from this one at a single base, so this may be a read error. This CDR3 is CASSQDGGEPTEAYF. The CDR3 bases are TGCGCCAGCAGCCAAGATGGCGGGGAACCCACTGAAGCTTACTTT. The chain is built from TRBV4-1 and TRBJ1-1; D call uncertain. Germline V gene sequence: CDR1 MGHRA, CDR2 YSYEKL. CDR3 length: 15 residues.

The rearrangement uses TRBV2 and TRBJ1-4; 12 positions match TRBD1. The CDR3 has 17 amino acids. Per the germline V gene, CDR1 is SNHLY and CDR2 is FYNNEI. Germline trimming cut 1 base from V and 3 bases from J; bases unmatched to any gene: 3. CDR3 in DNA: TGTGCCAGCAGTGAAGGGGACAGGGGGCTCCCTAATGAAAAACTGTTTTTT. Its protein product is CASSEGDRGLPNEKLFF.

This clonotype was recorded at least ten times. The rearrangement uses TRBV24-1 and TRBJ2-1; maybe TRBD1 (6 bases). The V gene lost 7 bases and the J gene lost 9 bases, with 15 bases spanning the gap. Germline CDR1 and CDR2: KGHDR and SFDVKD. The length of the CDR3 is 13 residues. CDR3 sequence: CATRLGRGGEQFF. The CDR3 region has the DNA TGTGCCACCAGATTAGGCAGGGGTGGTGAGCAGTTCTTC.

Regarding this clonotype: A much bigger clone sits one base away, suggesting this may be a read error. The chain carries TRBV4-3 and TRBJ1-1, with 8 bases that match TRBD1. Germline V gene sequence: CDR1 LGHNA, CDR2 YSLEER. This CDR3 contains 15 residues. With V trimmed by 0 bases and J by 7 bases, 7 bases remained unmatched. The CDR3 DNA reads as TGCGCCAGCAGCCAAGATCAGGCAGGGGGCGTTGAAGCTTTCTTT. Translating it yields CASSQDQAGGVEAFF.

This clonotype showed up many times. CDR3 loop: CSLTGTGMTDTQYF. CDR3 coding DNA: TGCAGCCTTACAGGGACAGGGATGACAGATACGCAGTATTTT. The chain employs TRBV29-1 and TRBJ2-3, with TRBD1 matching 9 bases. The CDR3 extends over 14 amino acids. Germline CDR1 and CDR2: SQVTM and ANQGSEA. J lost 3 bases, V lost 8 bases, and 9 bases had no gene match.

This clonotype was recorded at least ten times. The chain couples TRBV29-1 to TRBJ1-4; TRBD1 might be the D (6 bases). CDR1 SQVTM and CDR2 ANQGSEA come from the germline V gene. CDR3 length equals 12 residues. V was clipped by 6 bases and J by 6 bases, with 11 bases between them. CDR3 sequence reads: CSVDPGDEKLFF. As DNA, the CDR3 is TGCAGCGTGGACCCAGGGGATGAAAAACTGTTTTTT.

This clonotype was seen repeatedly, ten times or more. J is TRBJ2-7 and V is TRBV5-6; D unresolved. V gave up 2 bases and J gave up 2 bases, with 11 bases separating them. The CDR3 extends over 14 amino acids. Germline V gene sequence: CDR1 SGHDT, CDR2 YYEEEE. CDR3 residues: CASSFGAGTYEQYF. The CDR3 nucleotides read TGTGCCAGCAGCTTCGGAGCAGGAACCTACGAGCAGTACTTC.

The chain links TRBV6-5 to TRBJ2-1; no clear D gene. The CDR3 covers 13 residues. Deletions cut 0 bases from V and 8 bases from J, with 8 bases between. Germline assignment: CDR1 MNHEY and CDR2 SVGAGI. The CDR3 DNA is TGTGCCAGCAGTTACTCCAGAGTTGATGAGCAGTTCTTC. Translation: CASSYSRVDEQFF.

This clonotype was counted at least ten times. The J gene is TRBJ1-1, the V gene TRBV7-2; D gene ambiguous. This CDR3 has 13 residues. Germline V gives CDR1 SGHTA, CDR2 FQGNSA. V was clipped by 5 bases and J by 2 bases, with 9 bases between them. The CDR3 bases are TGTGCCAGCAGCCCGGTCTATAACACTGAAGCTTTCTTT. Its protein is CASSPVYNTEAFF.

This clonotype appeared many times. The rearrangement links TRBV12-3 or TRBV12-4 to TRBJ1-2, with 7 bases fitting TRBD1. The CDR3 runs 18 residues. V trimming: 4 bases; J trimming: 2 bases; junction bases outside the gene matches: 16. Written as DNA, the CDR3 is TGTGCCAGCAGTTCTCCCTCTGGGGGGCAGGGGGGCAACTATGGCTACACCTTC. It specifies CASSSPSGGQGGNYGYTF.

On this clonotype itself: This clone may be a read error of a much larger clone one base away. V is TRBV6-2 or TRBV6-3 and J is TRBJ1-2; possible D gene TRBD1, 5 bases. CDR1 and CDR2 (germline): MNHEY, SVGEGT. Trimming left V 6 bases short and J 4 bases short, with 21 bases between. The CDR3 is 16 amino acids. The CDR3 protein is CASRTPPGHSSYGYTF. The CDR3 coding sequence is TGTGCCAGCAGGACCCCCCCCGGACACTCCTCCTATGGCTACACCTTC.

With respect to this clonotype: A much larger clonotype is one base distant, so this may be a read error. The J gene is TRBJ1-6, the V gene TRBV7-9; unclear D gene. Germline CDR1 and CDR2: SEHNR and FQNEAQ (reference sequence). V lost 5 bases and J 5 bases, leaving 13 bases between the germline ends. CDR3 length: 15 residues. As DNA, the CDR3 is TGTGCCAGCAGCCTATCCGGCAGTCATAATTCACCCCTCCACTTT. This encodes CASSLSGSHNSPLHF. Based on the CDR3 plus reference TRBV7-9 and TRBJ1-6, the full variable domain is DTGVSQNPRHKITKRGQNVTFRCDPISEHNRLYWYRQTLGQGPEFLTYFQNEAQLEKSRLLSDRFSAERPKGSFSTLEIQRTEQGDSAMYLCASSLSGSHNSPLHFGNGTRLTVT.

Comment on this clonotype: A read error is possible here, since a much larger clone lies one base away. The J gene is TRBJ1-1, the V gene TRBV12-3 or TRBV12-4; 10 bases align to TRBD1. Trimming removed 3 bases from V and 4 bases from J; junction bases left unmatched: 11. The CDR3 consists of 17 residues. CDR3 nucleotides: TGTGCCAGCAGTTTGCCGGTAGACAGGGGGCATATCACTGAAGCTTTCTTT. Encoded protein: CASSLPVDRGHITEAFF.

Only a few counts were recorded for this clonotype. This chain joins TRBV29-1 and TRBJ2-5; D is perhaps TRBD1 (6 bases). Germline V gives CDR1 SQVTM, CDR2 ANQGSEA. Trimming cost V 6 bases and J 4 bases, with 15 bases left between them. The CDR3 is 13 amino acids. The CDR3 region is CSVETGFGETQYF. Written as DNA, the CDR3 is TGCAGCGTGGAAACAGGGTTTGGAGAGACCCAGTACTTC.

The chain's CDR3 is CASSFPGLWSEQFF. CDR3 DNA: TGTGCCAGCAGCTTCCCGGGACTGTGGAGTGAGCAGTTCTTC. The rearrangement uses TRBV11-2 and TRBJ2-1; D is perhaps TRBD2 (6 bases). This CDR3 spans 14 amino acids. Trimming cost V 3 bases and J 9 bases, with 15 bases left between them. CDR1 is SGHAT and CDR2 is FQNNGV in the germline V gene.

This clonotype was counted ten times or more. This sequence joins TRBV6-2 or TRBV6-3 and TRBJ2-7, with 8 nucleotides matching TRBD1. The germline V gene has CDR1 MNHEY and CDR2 SVGEGT. The CDR3 is 15 amino acids. V was clipped by 6 bases and J by 6 bases; unmatched bases: 13. The CDR3 DNA sequence: TGTGCCAGCAGCTCCCAGGACAGGGTATTTTCCGAGCAGTACTTC. Amino acids: CASSSQDRVFSEQYF.

About this clonotype: It may be a read error: a sequence one base away is much more abundant. The chain joins TRBV20-1 to TRBJ2-3, with 14 bases that match TRBD2. From germline, CDR1 is DFQATT and CDR2 SNEGSKA (reference sequence). The CDR3 is made up of 18 amino acids. This CDR3 reads CSAMGLAGASPHTDMQYF. The CDR3 region has the DNA TGCAGTGCTATGGGACTAGCGGGAGCAAGCCCCCACACAGATATGCAGTATTTT.

This clonotype appeared many times. This chain uses TRBV4-3 with TRBJ2-3; TRBD2 aligns across 10 bases. V lost 2 bases and J lost 1; bases outside the gene matches: 3. The CDR3 sequence is 16 residues long. Per germline, CDR1 LGHNA and CDR2 YSLEER. The CDR3, as DNA: TGCGCCAGCAGCCAATCCACTAGCGGGGGCACAGATACGCAGTATTTT. This translates into CASSQSTSGGTDTQYF.

This clonotype was found many times. The chain joins TRBV2 to TRBJ2-6; D perhaps matches TRBD1 (6 bases). V was pared by 5 bases and J by 3 bases, with 14 bases between. Germline CDR1 reads SNHLY; CDR2 reads FYNNEI. The CDR3 extends over 16 amino acids. CDR3 sequence (DNA): TGTGCCAGCAGTATACGCAGGGGCGGTGGGGCCAACGTCCTGACTTTC. As protein: CASSIRRGGGANVLTF. Based on the CDR3 plus reference TRBV2 and TRBJ2-6, the full variable domain is EPEVTQTPSHQVTQMGQEVILRCVPISNHLYFYWYRQILGQKVEFLVSFYNNEISEKSEIFDDQFSVERPDGSNFTLKIRSTKLEDSAMYFCASSIRRGGGANVLTFGAGSRLTVL.

The chain employs TRBV11-2 and TRBJ2-1; TRBD2 matches at 7 bases. This CDR3 comprises 15 residues. The germline V gene encodes CDR1 SGHAT and CDR2 FQNNGV. V lost 7 bases and J lost 2; bases outside the gene matches: 8. The CDR3 region is CASTLVGGAYNEQFF. The CDR3 bases are TGTGCCAGCACCTTGGTTGGGGGGGCCTACAATGAGCAGTTCTTC.

There are many counts of this clonotype. J is TRBJ2-7 and V is TRBV6-2 or TRBV6-3; TRBD2 agrees at 11 bases. The germline V gene has CDR1 MNHEY and CDR2 SVGEGT. Trimming at V came to 5 bases and at J to 7 bases, leaving 10 bases not matched to a gene. CDR3 length: 15 amino acids. CDR3 sequence reads: CASSEQLAGAWEQYF. For the CDR3, the DNA is TGTGCCAGCAGTGAACAACTAGCGGGAGCGTGGGAGCAGTACTTC.

To note about this clonotype: This may arise from a read error, as a much more abundant clone is one base away. J is TRBJ1-5 and V is TRBV7-2; D remains ambiguous. Looked up from germline, CDR1 is SGHTA and CDR2 is FQGNSA. The CDR3 contains 14 residues. CDR3: CASSDTPSNPPQHF. The DNA of the CDR3 is TGTGCCAGCAGCGACACCCCCAGCAATCCGCCCCAGCATTTT.

This clonotype was recorded a few times. At one end, the junction sequence differs from germline, possibly due to a read error. V and J are TRBV27 and TRBJ1-1, with unresolved D. Germline V gives CDR1 MNHEY, CDR2 SMNVEV (reference sequence). The CDR3 runs 13 residues. The CDR3 DNA sequence: TGTGACAGCAGTGAGGACCGTGGCACTGAAGCTTTCTTT. Residues: CDSSEDRGTEAFF.

Comments on this clonotype: The conserved phenylalanine or tryptophan is not found at the CDR3 terminus, so this likely reflects a read error. The chain couples TRBV11-2 to TRBJ1-5; D gene ambiguous. CDR3 size: 15 residues. The germline V gene has CDR1 SGHAT and CDR2 FQNNGV. Trimming stripped 2 bases from V and 3 bases from J, with 11 bases between. For the CDR3, the DNA is TGTGCCAGCAGCTTATACGGTGGGGACAATCAGCCCCAGCATCTT. Translation gives CASSLYGGDNQPQHL.

Concerning this clonotype: As the CDR3 is not closed by the conserved phenylalanine or tryptophan, this likely results from a read error. The gene calls are TRBV20-1 and TRBJ2-1, with D possibly matching TRBD2 (5 bases). CDR1 is DFQATT, CDR2 SNEGSKA, per germline (reference sequence). Trimming pared 0 bases from V and 4 bases from J, leaving 22 bases between. CDR3 length equals 18 residues. This CDR3 reads CSARDGSSPQLPYNEQFY. CDR3 sequence (DNA): TGCAGTGCTAGAGATGGGAGCTCGCCCCAACTACCGTACAATGAGCAGTTCTAC.

Comment on this clonotype: A single base separates this from a much larger clone, so it may be a read error. The genes are TRBV20-1 and TRBJ1-5, with TRBD1 matching over 8 bases. Germline loops: CDR1 DFQATT, CDR2 SNEGSKA (reference sequence). This CDR3 comprises 15 residues. The CDR3 DNA reads as TGCAGAGCTAAAAGCACAGGGGGTAGCGGTCAGCCCCAGCATTTT. Translated: CRAKSTGGSGQPQHF.

This clonotype was recorded many times. The chain combines TRBV20-1 with TRBJ1-5; D may be TRBD1 (5 bases). The CDR3 consists of 16 residues. The germline V gene has CDR1 DFQATT and CDR2 SNEGSKA (reference sequence). The V gene lost 5 bases and the J gene lost 8 bases, with 25 bases spanning the gap. CDR3 sequence reads: CSASTRGLGRPEPQHF. DNA of the CDR3: TGCAGTGCTTCAACCCGGGGCCTGGGGAGGCCGGAGCCCCAGCATTTT.